Below, 3 T cell receptor beta chains from the same sample are listed, as sequenced in a study of neoadjuvant nivolumab and ipilimumab in lung cancer. Some clones are missing from TCRdb's copy, which holds only in-frame ones; the method was immunoSEQ multiplex PCR. The sample consists of 40,000 to 55,000 clones, approximately 90% of them appearing once. The material sequenced was blood, taken before neoadjuvant nivolumab, alone or with ipilimumab. These receptors all stem from an adult with non-small cell lung cancer. Some clones in this sample may be carry-over from other donors' samples.

The chain links TRBV7-2 to TRBJ2-7, with a weak D call TRBD2 (6 bases). CDR1 and CDR2 (germline): SGHTA, FQGNSA. The CDR3 has 13 residues. Trimming took off 1 base at V and 4 bases at J, with 8 bases between the two ends. CDR3 coding DNA: TGTGCCAGCAGCTTAGATGGGGGGTACGAGCAGTACTTC. Translated: CASSLDGGYEQYF. Looking up the rest from reference TRBV7-2 and TRBJ2-7 gives the full variable domain: GAGVSQSPSNKVTEKGKDVELRCDPISGHTALYWYRQSLGQGLEFLIYFQGNSAPDKSGLPSDRFSAERTGGSVSTLTIQRTQQEDSAVYLCASSLDGGYEQYFGPGTRLTVT.

V gene TRBV11-3 combines with J gene TRBJ2-1, with TRBD2 matching over 16 bases. This CDR3 has 18 amino acids. V trimming: 3 bases; J trimming: 7 bases; junction bases outside the gene matches: 9. The germline V gene has CDR1 SGHNT and CDR2 YENEEA. The CDR3 is CASSFRGLAGGPGNEQFF. In DNA, the CDR3 is TGTGCCAGCAGCTTCCGGGGACTAGCGGGAGGGCCGGGGAATGAGCAGTTCTTC.

The CDR3 spells CASSLDRSSYEQYF. The DNA of the CDR3 is TGTGCCAGCAGCTTAGATCGGTCCTCCTACGAGCAGTACTTC. The rearrangement links TRBV11-2 to TRBJ2-7; D is ambiguous. From germline, CDR1 is SGHAT and CDR2 FQNNGV. The CDR3 totals 14 residues. Trimming pared 0 bases from V and 0 bases from J, leaving 6 bases between.